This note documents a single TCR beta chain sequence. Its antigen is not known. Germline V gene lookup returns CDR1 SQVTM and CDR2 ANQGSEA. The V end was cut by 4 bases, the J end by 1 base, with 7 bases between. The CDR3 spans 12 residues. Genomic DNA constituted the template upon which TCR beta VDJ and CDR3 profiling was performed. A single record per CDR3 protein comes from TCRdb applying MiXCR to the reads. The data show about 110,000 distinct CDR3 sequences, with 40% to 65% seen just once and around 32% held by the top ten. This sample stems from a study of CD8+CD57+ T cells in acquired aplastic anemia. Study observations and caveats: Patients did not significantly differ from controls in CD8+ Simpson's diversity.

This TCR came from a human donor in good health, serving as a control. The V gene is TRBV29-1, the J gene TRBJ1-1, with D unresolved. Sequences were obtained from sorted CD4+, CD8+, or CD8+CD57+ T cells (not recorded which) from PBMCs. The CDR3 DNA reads TGCAGCGTTGGAAGGTCGAACACTGAAGCTTTCTTT. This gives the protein CSVGRSNTEAFF.